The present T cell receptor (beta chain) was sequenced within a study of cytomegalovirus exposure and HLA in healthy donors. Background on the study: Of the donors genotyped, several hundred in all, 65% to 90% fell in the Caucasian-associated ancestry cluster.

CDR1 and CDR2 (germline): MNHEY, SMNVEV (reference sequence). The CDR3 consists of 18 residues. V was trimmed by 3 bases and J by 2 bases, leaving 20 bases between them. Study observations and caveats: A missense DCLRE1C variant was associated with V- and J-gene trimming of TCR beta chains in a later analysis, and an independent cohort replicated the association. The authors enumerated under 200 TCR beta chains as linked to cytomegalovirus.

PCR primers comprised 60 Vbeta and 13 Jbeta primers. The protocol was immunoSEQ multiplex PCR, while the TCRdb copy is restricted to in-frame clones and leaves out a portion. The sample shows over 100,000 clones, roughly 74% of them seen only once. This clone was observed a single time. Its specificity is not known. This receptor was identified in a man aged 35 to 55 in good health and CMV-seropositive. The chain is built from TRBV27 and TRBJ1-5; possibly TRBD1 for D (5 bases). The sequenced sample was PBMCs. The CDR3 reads CASSFSSRLRVGNQPQHF. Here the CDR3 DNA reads TGTGCCAGCAGTTTCTCGTCACGACTCAGGGTTGGCAATCAGCCCCAGCATTTT.